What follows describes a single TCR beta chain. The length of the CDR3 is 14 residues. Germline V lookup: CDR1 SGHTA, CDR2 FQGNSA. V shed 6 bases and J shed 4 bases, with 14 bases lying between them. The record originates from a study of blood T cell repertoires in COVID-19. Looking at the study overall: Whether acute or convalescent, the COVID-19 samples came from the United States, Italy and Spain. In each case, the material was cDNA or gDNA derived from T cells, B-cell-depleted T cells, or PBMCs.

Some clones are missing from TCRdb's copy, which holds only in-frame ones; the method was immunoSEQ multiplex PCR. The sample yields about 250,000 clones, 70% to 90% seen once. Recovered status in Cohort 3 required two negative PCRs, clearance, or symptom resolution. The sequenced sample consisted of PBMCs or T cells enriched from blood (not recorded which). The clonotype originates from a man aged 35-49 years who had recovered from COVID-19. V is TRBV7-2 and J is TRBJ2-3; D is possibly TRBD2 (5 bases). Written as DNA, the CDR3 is TGTGCCAGCAGAAGGACTGCATCATCAGATACGCAGTATTTT. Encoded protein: CASRRTASSDTQYF.